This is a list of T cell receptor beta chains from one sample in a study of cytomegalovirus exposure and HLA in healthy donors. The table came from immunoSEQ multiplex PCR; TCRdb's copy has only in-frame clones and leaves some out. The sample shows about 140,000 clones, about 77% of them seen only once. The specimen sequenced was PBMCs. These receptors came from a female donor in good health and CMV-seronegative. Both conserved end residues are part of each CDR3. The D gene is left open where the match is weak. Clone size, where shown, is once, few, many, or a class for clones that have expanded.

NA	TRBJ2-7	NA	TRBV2	CASNLNGVSYEQYF	TGTGCCAGCAATCTAAACGGGGTCTCCTACGAGCAGTACTTC
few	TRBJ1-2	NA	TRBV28	CASSLYLGARGYTF	TGTGCCAGCAGTTTATATCTGGGGGCCCGGGGCTACACCTTC
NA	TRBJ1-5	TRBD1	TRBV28	CASSPEGQGNQPQHF	TGTGCCAGCAGTCCGGAGGGACAGGGTAATCAGCCCCAGCATTTT
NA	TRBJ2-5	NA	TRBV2	CASSEVPGYQETQYF	TGTGCCAGCAGTGAAGTCCCAGGGTACCAAGAGACCCAGTACTTC
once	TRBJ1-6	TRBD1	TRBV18	CASSPGTGVNSPLHF	TGTGCCAGCTCACCCGGGACAGGGGTAAATTCACCCCTCCACTTT
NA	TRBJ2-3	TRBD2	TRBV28	CASSSPERTSVEDTQYF	TGTGCCAGCAGCTCCCCCGAAAGGACTAGCGTGGAAGATACGCAGTATTTT
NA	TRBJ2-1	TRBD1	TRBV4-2	CASSQVSGQSYNEQFF	TGTGCCAGCAGCCAGGTCTCGGGACAGAGCTACAATGAGCAGTTCTTC
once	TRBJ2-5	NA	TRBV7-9	CASIPRGGVRETQYF	TGTGCCAGCATCCCAAGGGGCGGGGTCCGGGAGACCCAGTACTTC
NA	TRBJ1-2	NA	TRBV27	CASSLSRDPLRYTF	TGTGCCAGCAGTTTATCGAGAGATCCCTTGAGGTACACCTTC
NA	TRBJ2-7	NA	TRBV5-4	CASSLVQGTTYEQYF	TGTGCCAGCAGCTTGGTGCAGGGCACAACCTACGAGCAGTACTTC
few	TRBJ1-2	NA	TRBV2	CASSVDSPQNYGYTF	TGTGCCAGCAGTGTGGACAGCCCCCAAAACTATGGCTACACCTTC
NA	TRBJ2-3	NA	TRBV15	CATSTGSGDTQYF	TGTGCCACCAGCACAGGGTCAGGAGATACGCAGTATTTT
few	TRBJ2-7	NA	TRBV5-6	CASSRRFPDSSEQYF	TGTGCCAGCAGCCGGAGATTCCCGGACAGTTCTGAGCAGTACTTC
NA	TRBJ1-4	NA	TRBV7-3	CASSAERDEKLFF	TGTGCCAGCAGCGCCGAAAGAGATGAAAAACTGTTTTTT
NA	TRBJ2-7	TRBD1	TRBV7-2	CASSATGGREQYF	TGTGCCAGCTCCGCTACAGGGGGGCGCGAGCAGTACTTC
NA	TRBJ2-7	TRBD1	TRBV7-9	CASSPGPGQLYEQYF	TGTGCCAGCAGCCCCGGGCCGGGACAGCTCTACGAGCAGTACTTC
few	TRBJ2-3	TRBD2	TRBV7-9	CASSLGLGLDADTQYF	TGTGCCAGCAGCTTGGGACTAGGATTAGACGCAGATACGCAGTATTTT
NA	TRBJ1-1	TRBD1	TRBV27	CASSFRQGDTEALF	TGTGCCAGCAGTTTTAGACAGGGGGACACTGAAGCTCTCTTT
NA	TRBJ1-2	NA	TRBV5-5	CASSFFARQFDNYGYTF	TGTGCCAGCAGCTTTTTCGCTAGACAGTTCGATAACTATGGCTACACCTTC
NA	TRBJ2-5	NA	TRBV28	CASSLYAGSRQETQYF	TGTGCCAGCAGTTTATATGCAGGAAGCCGCCAAGAGACCCAGTACTTC
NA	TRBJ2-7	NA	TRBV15	CATSRPLAYEQYF	TGTGCCACCAGCAGGCCTCTAGCGTACGAGCAGTACTTC
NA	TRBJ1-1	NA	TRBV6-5	CASSSSGLMNTEAFF	TGTGCCAGCAGTTCCTCGGGACTGATGAACACTGAAGCTTTCTTT
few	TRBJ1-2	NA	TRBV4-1	CASSLHDSIYGYTF	TGCGCCAGCAGCCTCCATGACTCAATCTATGGCTACACCTTC
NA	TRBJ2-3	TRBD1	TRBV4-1	CASSQAPAGDRGGDTQYF	TGCGCCAGCAGCCAAGCACCCGCGGGGGACAGGGGGGGGGATACGCAGTATTTT
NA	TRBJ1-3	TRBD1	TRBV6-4	CASNYRDSPIYF	TGTGCCAGCAACTACCGGGACAGCCCCATATATTTT
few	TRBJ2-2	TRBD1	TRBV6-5	CASADRATSTGELFF	TGTGCCAGCGCGGACAGGGCAACATCCACCGGGGAGCTGTTTTTT
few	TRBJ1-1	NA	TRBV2	CASRDRQRPNTEAFF	TGTGCCAGCAGGGATAGACAGAGACCGAACACTGAAGCTTTCTTT
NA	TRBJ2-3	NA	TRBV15	CATSSRSIADTQYF	TGTGCCACCAGCAGCCGGAGTATCGCAGATACGCAGTATTTT
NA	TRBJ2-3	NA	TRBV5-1	CASSVLADRADTQYF	TGCGCCAGCAGCGTCCTAGCCGATAGAGCGGATACGCAGTATTTT
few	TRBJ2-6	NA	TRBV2	CATKGSGANVLTF	TGTGCAACCAAGGGGTCCGGGGCCAACGTCCTGACTTTC
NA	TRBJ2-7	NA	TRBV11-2	CASSPLPEEQYF	TGTGCCAGCAGCCCCCTGCCGGAGGAGCAGTACTTC
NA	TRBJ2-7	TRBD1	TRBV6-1	CASIRDRGFEQYF	TGTGCCAGCATCCGGGACAGGGGCTTCGAGCAGTACTTC
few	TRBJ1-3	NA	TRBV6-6	CASSYRAISGNTIYF	TGTGCCAGCAGTTACCGAGCCATCTCTGGAAACACCATATATTTT
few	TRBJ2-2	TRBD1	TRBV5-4	CASSPAGQGVIPGELFF	TGTGCCAGCAGCCCGGCCGGACAGGGGGTGATTCCCGGGGAGCTGTTTTTT
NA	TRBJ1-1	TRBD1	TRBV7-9	CASSSTYRQGRWSLAFF	TGTGCCAGCAGCTCAACCTACCGACAGGGGAGGTGGTCCCTGGCTTTCTTT
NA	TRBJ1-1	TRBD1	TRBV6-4	CASRDTTGGVTEAFF	TGTGCCAGCAGGGACACGACAGGGGGAGTCACTGAAGCTTTCTTT
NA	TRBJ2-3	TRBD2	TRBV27	CASSFIAGGLITSTDTQYF	TGTGCCAGCAGTTTTATAGCGGGGGGGCTAATTACTAGCACAGATACGCAGTATTTT
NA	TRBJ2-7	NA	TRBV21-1	CASNQTSGRAHEQYF	TGTGCCAGCAACCAAACTAGCGGGAGGGCCCACGAGCAGTACTTC
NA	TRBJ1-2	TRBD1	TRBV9	CASTPEGTGADYGYTF	TGTGCCAGCACCCCCGAGGGGACAGGGGCGGACTATGGCTACACCTTC
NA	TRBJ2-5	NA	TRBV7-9	CASSLSLQETQYF	TGTGCCAGCAGCCTGTCCCTCCAAGAGACCCAGTACTTC